This T cell receptor (beta chain) is from a study of T cells in tuberculosis (dated by TCRdb to between 2017 and 2018). General notes on the study: The study combined CD1B tetramers and high-throughput TCR immunosequencing to characterize T cells specific for the mycobacterial lipid antigen glucose monomycolate (GMM). IGRA-negative adolescents, IGRA-positive adolescents with latent tuberculosis and adults with active tuberculosis, around ten per group, were compared in a South African clinical cohort. Results and caveats for the whole study, not just this receptor: The smaller NN-distances were partly driven by shorter CDR3-alpha lengths in active tuberculosis patients, and the difference for TCR-beta did not reach statistical significance. With the diverse GMM-specific repertoire as input, a classifier achieved approximately 90% accuracy (AUROC around 0.9), whereas GEM motif frequencies as input gave roughly 70% accuracy. Clinical samples were selected based on the availability of cryopreserved specimens, with adults included as active tuberculosis cases and adolescents included as controls. Compared with IGRA-negative controls, TCR-alpha repertoires from active tuberculosis had smaller mean NN-distances to GMM-specific TCRs, which suggests that these TCRs underwent clonal expansion.

On this clone itself: The antigen it binds to is not known. No base quality values were provided; no much bigger clone lies one nucleotide off.

The germline V and J ends show losses of 2 bases and 6 bases respectively, and no gene match explains 4 bases of the junction. From its cysteine to its phenylalanine, the CDR3 spans 15 amino acids. Only CDR3 DNA remains: 45 bases, in frame from the first base. Taken from the germline V gene, the CDR1 and CDR2 loops are KGHSH and LQKENI. The immunoSEQ multiplex PCR assay was used to generate TCR libraries, with TCR-beta and/or TCR-alpha/delta assays applied to each sample. The amplified TCR libraries were sequenced on the Illumina high-throughput platform. The study's processing was this. Clustering and dimensionality reduction were performed using pairwise TCRdist distances among GMM-specific receptors from ex vivo sorted or in vitro expanded T cells. Each clinical repertoire received a mean NN-distance score, defined as the average TCRdist to the nearest 10% of tetramer-positive reference sequences. To compute GEM TCR motif frequency, the fraction of unique TCRs matching known GEM sequences by V/J usage and CDR3 length was calculated. Linear discriminant analysis with leave-one-out cross-validation, implemented in scikit-learn, was used to classify active tuberculosis. TCRdb obtained this table from immuneACCESS and retained in-frame rearrangements with V and J assigned. These tables miss some clones; where compared with another copy, unresolved V genes account for less than half of the shortfall, and the remainder is unexplained. From that table come the V and J calls and clone size; the DNA was used to work out D and trimming. This sample has tens of thousands of clones in its table, and 93% of those were observed once. The leading ten clones occupy about 4.9% of the sample.

At study entry, adolescents were screened for latent tuberculosis infection by tuberculin skin test and QuantiFERON-TB GOLD In-Tube IGRA. Immunosequencing was performed on unsorted cryopreserved PBMC, with 110,000 or so T cells per clinical donor covered on average. Eleven high schools in the Worcester region of the Western Cape, South Africa, served as enrollment sites for adolescents aged 12 to 18 years. Roughly 10 M. tuberculosis-infected adolescents and some 10 uninfected adolescents were selected, with the two groups matched for age and sex. PBMC from adolescents were isolated by density centrifugation from freshly drawn heparinized blood and then cryopreserved.

Recombination joined TRBV18 with TRBJ2-1, with 10 junctional bases fitting TRBD2. This TCR derives from a donor aged 5-35 years with latent tuberculosis or without tuberculosis infection. Sequencing was performed on PBMCs. The CDR3 corresponds to CASSPGTSGINEQFF. The DNA is TGTGCCAGCTCACCAGGAACTAGCGGGATCAATGAGCAGTTCTTC.